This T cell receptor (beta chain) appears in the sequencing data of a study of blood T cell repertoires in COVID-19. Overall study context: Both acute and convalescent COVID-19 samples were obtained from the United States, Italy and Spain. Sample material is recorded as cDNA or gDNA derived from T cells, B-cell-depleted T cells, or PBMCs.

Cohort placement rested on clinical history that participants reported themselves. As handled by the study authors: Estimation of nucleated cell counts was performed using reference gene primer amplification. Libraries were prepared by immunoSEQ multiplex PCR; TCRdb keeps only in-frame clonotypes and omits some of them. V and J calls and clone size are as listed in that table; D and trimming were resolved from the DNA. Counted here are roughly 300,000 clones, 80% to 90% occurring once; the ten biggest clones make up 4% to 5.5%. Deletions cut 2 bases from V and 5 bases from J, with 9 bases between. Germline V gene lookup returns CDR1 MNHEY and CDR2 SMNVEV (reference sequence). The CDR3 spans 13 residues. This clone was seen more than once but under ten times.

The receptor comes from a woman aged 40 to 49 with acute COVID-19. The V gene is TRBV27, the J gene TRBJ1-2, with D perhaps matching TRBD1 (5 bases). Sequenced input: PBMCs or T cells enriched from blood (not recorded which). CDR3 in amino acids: CASSLRRGYGYTF. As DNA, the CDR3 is TGTGCCAGCAGTTTAAGGAGGGGTTATGGCTACACCTTC.